Presented here are 5 T cell receptor beta chains from one specimen sequenced in a study of patients and donors after allogeneic stem cell transplantation. MiXCR, applied by TCRdb to the RT-PCR reads, yields one record per CDR3 protein. The sample shows 200,000 to 250,000 distinct CDR3 sequences, roughly an eighth of them seen only once. The sequenced material came from blood, either unsorted or a sorted T cell fraction (not recorded which). These TCRs come from a human donor who was either an allogeneic HSCT recipient or a stem cell or donor lymphocyte infusion donor (not recorded which). It is not recorded whose cells these are; they may come from a transplant donor.

This clonotype occurred many times. The J gene is TRBJ2-2, the V gene TRBV6-1; unclear D gene. V dropped 4 bases and J dropped 5 bases, with 5 bases sitting between them. The CDR3 covers 12 residues. Germline loops: CDR1 MNHNS, CDR2 SASEGT. In nucleotides, the CDR3 is TGTGCCAGCAGTGGGGGAACCGGGGAGCTGTTTTTT. Its protein product is CASSGGTGELFF.

The chain recombines TRBV6-1 with TRBJ2-2, with 8 bases matching TRBD1. The junction had 9 bases not matched to a gene; V was cut back by 7 bases and J by 2 bases. The CDR3 length is 16 residues. Per the germline V gene, CDR1 is MNHNS and CDR2 is SASEGT. CDR3 region: CASILAGGVNTGELFF. In nucleotides, the CDR3 is TGTGCCAGCATCCTCGCAGGGGGCGTCAACACCGGGGAGCTGTTTTTT.

This clonotype was recorded many times. The rearrangement links TRBV12-3 or TRBV12-4 to TRBJ2-3; TRBD2 aligns across 11 bases. CDR3 length: 15 residues. After removal of 7 bases from V and 0 bases from J, the junction contained 3 bases not matched to a gene. CDR3 residues: CASNPSGRSTDTQYF. The DNA of the CDR3 is TGTGCCAGCAACCCTAGCGGGAGGAGCACAGATACGCAGTATTTT.

This clonotype was seen at least ten times. CDR3 amino acids: CASSSQDRENTEAFF. CDR3 DNA sequence: TGCGCCAGCAGTTCCCAGGACAGGGAGAACACTGAAGCTTTCTTT. The chain employs TRBV4-3 and TRBJ1-1; the match to TRBD1 covers 8 bases. Germline CDR1 is LGHNA and CDR2 is YSLEER. The CDR3 contains 15 residues. V lost 6 bases and J lost 1; bases outside the gene matches: 7.

This clonotype has only a few counts. The chain carries TRBV5-1 and TRBJ2-1; D is possibly TRBD1 (5 bases). Germline V lookup: CDR1 SGHRS, CDR2 YFSETQ. V was shortened by 0 bases and J by 5 bases, with 9 bases between the two germline ends. This CDR3 has 14 residues. CDR3 nucleotides: TGCGCCAGCAGCTTGGAGGGGCCCAACAATGAGCAGTTCTTC. This encodes CASSLEGPNNEQFF.